Below are 23 T cell receptor beta chains sequenced from a single sample in a study of cytomegalovirus exposure and HLA in healthy donors (dated by TCRdb to about 2017). The library was prepared using the immunoSEQ multiplex PCR assay. TCRdb took this table from immuneACCESS and kept in-frame rearrangements with V and J called. Such tables lack part of the clones; where checked against another copy, unresolved V genes explain under half of the gap, and the rest is unexplained. Across this sample there are roughly 330,000 clones, with approximately 90% seen only once. The top ten clones comprise about 1% of the sample. Sequenced material: PBMCs. These receptors were collected from a woman in her twenties or thirties in good health and CMV-seropositive.

The V and J genes are TRBV27 and TRBJ2-1; D call uncertain. This CDR3 is built from 12 residues. Germline CDR1 reads MNHEY; CDR2 reads SMNVEV (reference sequence). With 5 bases removed from V and 3 bases from J, the gap between germline ends came to 5 bases. DNA of the CDR3: TGTGCCAGCAGTAAGAACTACAATGAGCAGTTCTTC. It encodes CASSKNYNEQFF.

The chain combines TRBV15 with TRBJ2-7; 7 bases map to TRBD2. CDR1 is LNHNV, CDR2 YYDKDF, per germline (reference sequence). Trimming removed 2 bases from V and 2 bases from J; junction bases left unmatched: 3. This CDR3 is built from 14 residues. CDR3: CATSRLAETYEQYF. The CDR3 DNA sequence: TGTGCCACCAGCAGACTAGCGGAGACCTACGAGCAGTACTTC.

A few counts support this clone. This chain connects TRBV27 to TRBJ2-7, with TRBD2 as a possible D gene (6 bases). With 5 bases removed from V and 2 bases from J, the gap between germline ends came to 10 bases. CDR3 length: 13 amino acids. Germline CDR1 MNHEY, CDR2 SMNVEV (reference sequence). The CDR3 sequence: CASSKRAAYEQYF. CDR3 sequence (DNA): TGTGCCAGCAGTAAGCGGGCTGCCTACGAGCAGTACTTC.

The chain joins TRBV5-6 to TRBJ1-1; 7 positions agree with TRBD1. The J segment lost 3 bases and the V segment lost 6 bases, leaving 5 bases of the junction unmatched. This CDR3 spans 13 amino acids. Germline V gene data show CDR1 as SGHDT and CDR2 as YYEEEE. The chain's CDR3 is CASTIRGDTEAFF. As DNA, the CDR3 is TGTGCCAGCACTATCAGGGGGGACACTGAAGCTTTCTTT.

The V call is TRBV19, the J call TRBJ2-7; no firm D call. Trimming cost V 2 bases and J 1 base, with 6 bases left between them. Germline loops: CDR1 LNHDA, CDR2 SQIVND (reference sequence). This CDR3 spans 13 amino acids. The CDR3 sequence is CASSIKDSYEQYF. The DNA for the CDR3 is TGTGCCAGTAGTATAAAGGATTCCTACGAGCAGTACTTC.

V gene TRBV7-9 combines with J gene TRBJ2-4; possibly TRBD1 for D (6 bases). This CDR3 is 14 amino acids long. Germline lookup yields CDR1 SEHNR and CDR2 FQNEAQ (reference sequence). With 1 base removed from V and 8 bases from J, the gap between germline ends came to 12 bases. DNA of the CDR3: TGTGCCAGCAGCTTAGACAGGGTTGGTGACATTCAGTACTTC. This encodes CASSLDRVGDIQYF.

The chain employs TRBV28 and TRBJ2-3; D is perhaps TRBD1 or TRBD2 (6 bases each). Germline loops: CDR1 MDHEN, CDR2 SYDVKM. V was cut by 6 bases and J by 2 bases, with 9 bases left in between. The CDR3 has 13 residues. The CDR3 DNA follows: TGTGCCAGCAGAGGGGGGATCACAGATACGCAGTATTTT. It yields the protein CASRGGITDTQYF.

In DNA, the CDR3 is TGTGCCAGCAGCTGGACAGACGCGGGCCTCAACTATGGCTACACCTTC. Translating gives CASSWTDAGLNYGYTF. This sequence joins TRBV7-2 and TRBJ1-2; possible D gene TRBD1, 6 bases. The CDR3 has 16 residues. Germline V gene lookup returns CDR1 SGHTA and CDR2 FQGNSA. V lost 4 bases and J lost 2, with 17 bases in between. Combining the CDR3 with reference TRBV7-2 and TRBJ1-2 gives the whole variable domain GAGVSQSPSNKVTEKGKDVELRCDPISGHTALYWYRQSLGQGLEFLIYFQGNSAPDKSGLPSDRFSAERTGGSVSTLTIQRTQQEDSAVYLCASSWTDAGLNYGYTFGSGTRLTVV.

The J gene is TRBJ2-2, the V gene TRBV27; 7 bases are a match to TRBD2. Germline CDR1 is MNHEY and CDR2 is SMNVEV (reference sequence). This CDR3 region has 13 residues. V was pared by 6 bases and J by 5 bases, with 3 bases of the junction left unmatched. Here the CDR3 DNA reads TGTGCCAGCAGGCGGGAGCGGACCGGGGAGCTGTTTTTT. Its protein product is CASRRERTGELFF.

The CDR3 loop is CASSVKNTEAFF. The CDR3 DNA is TGTGCCAGCAGTGTTAAGAACACTGAAGCTTTCTTT. The gene calls are TRBV25-1 and TRBJ1-1; D unresolved. Germline values: CDR1 MGHDK, CDR2 SYGVNS. V was pared by 4 bases and J by 1 base, with 4 bases between. The length of the CDR3 is 12 residues.

This rearrangement joins TRBV6-5 to TRBJ2-7; maybe TRBD2 (6 bases). V lost 6 bases to trimming and J lost 6 bases, with 15 bases between them. From germline, CDR1 is MNHEY and CDR2 SVGAGI. The CDR3 totals 13 residues. The CDR3 region has the DNA TGTGCCAGCAGCCGTCGGAGGGCTAGCGAGCAGTACTTC. It codes for CASSRRRASEQYF.

The chain recombines TRBV5-6 with TRBJ2-3, with 9 bases matching TRBD1. V lost 4 bases, J lost 3 bases, and 12 bases stayed unmatched. The CDR3 runs to 17 residues. The germline gives CDR1 SGHDT, CDR2 YYEEEE. CDR3 amino acids: CASSKRAGTGNTDTQYF. For the CDR3, the DNA is TGTGCCAGCAGCAAAAGGGCCGGGACAGGGAATACAGATACGCAGTATTTT.

The genes are TRBV30 and TRBJ2-5; D might be TRBD1 (6 bases). From germline, CDR1 is GTSNPN and CDR2 SVGIG (reference sequence). V dropped 2 bases and J dropped 1 base, with 14 bases sitting between them. This CDR3 is 15 amino acids long. CDR3 amino acids: CAWSPYTGTQETQYF. The CDR3 nucleotides read TGTGCCTGGAGTCCATACACAGGGACCCAAGAGACCCAGTACTTC.

The chain employs TRBV27 and TRBJ2-4; the match to TRBD1 covers 7 bases. This CDR3 has 15 residues. In germline, CDR1 is MNHEY, CDR2 SMNVEV (reference sequence). The V segment lost 3 bases and the J segment 3 bases; nucleotides outside the gene matches: 5. In nucleotides, the CDR3 is TGTGCCAGCAGTTTGACAGGGTCAGGCAAAAACATTCAGTACTTC. This gives the protein CASSLTGSGKNIQYF.

Judged by abundance, this clone is medium-sized (0.01 to 0.1%). This rearrangement joins TRBV27 to TRBJ2-1, with 8 positions matching TRBD1. CDR3 length: 13 residues. The V gene's germline CDR1 is MNHEY and CDR2 SMNVEV (reference sequence). Trimming cost V 3 bases and J 7 bases; bases outside gene matches: 2. CDR3 protein: CASSFQGANEQFF. Here the CDR3 DNA reads TGTGCCAGCAGTTTCCAGGGGGCTAATGAGCAGTTCTTC.

V gene TRBV9 combines with J gene TRBJ1-2; no clear D gene. The V end lost 4 bases, the J end lost 0 bases, and 13 bases lay between the germline ends. This CDR3 is 15 amino acids long. From germline, CDR1 is SGDLS and CDR2 YYNGEE. The CDR3 here is CASSPDRLTNYGYTF. Here the CDR3 DNA reads TGTGCCAGCAGCCCGGATCGTCTTACTAACTATGGCTACACCTTC.

V is TRBV5-1 and J is TRBJ2-3, with D possibly matching TRBD2 (6 bases). There are 15 residues in the CDR3. The germline gives CDR1 SGHRS, CDR2 YFSETQ. The germline V and J ends were trimmed by 4 bases and 1 base, with 13 bases remaining between them. The chain's CDR3 is CASSKDTGGTDTQYF. CDR3 coding DNA: TGCGCCAGCAGCAAGGACACGGGGGGCACAGATACGCAGTATTTT.

The V call is TRBV2, the J call TRBJ1-1; weak D call: TRBD1 (5 bases). Germline loops: CDR1 SNHLY, CDR2 FYNNEI. The CDR3 length is 13 residues. V was trimmed by 11 bases and J by 0 bases, leaving 13 bases between them. The CDR3 nucleotides read TGTGCCCACGGACAAAACATGAACACTGAAGCTTTCTTT. Protein: CAHGQNMNTEAFF.

This clone was seen once. This chain links TRBV28 with TRBJ2-1, with D possibly being TRBD2 (5 bases). Germline V CDR1 and CDR2: MDHEN, SYDVKM. The CDR3 extends over 12 amino acids. Trimming left V 4 bases short and J 10 bases short, with 11 bases between. CDR3 amino acids: CASSSRRGEQFF. Written as DNA, the CDR3 is TGTGCCAGCAGTTCCCGCCGAGGGGAGCAGTTCTTC.

The chain carries TRBV30 and TRBJ1-1; possible D gene TRBD1, 6 bases. Germline lookup yields CDR1 GTSNPN and CDR2 SVGIG (reference sequence). Trimming took 5 bases from V and 4 from J, leaving 11 bases between them. The CDR3 extends over 12 amino acids. The CDR3 region is CAWQGSSTEAFF. The CDR3 DNA is TGTGCCTGGCAGGGGTCTAGCACTGAAGCTTTCTTT.

CDR3: CASSPGGLDTF. CDR3 sequence (DNA): TGTGCCAGCAGCCCGGGGGGGTTGGACACCTTC. J is TRBJ1-2 and V is TRBV2, with D perhaps matching TRBD1 (5 bases). Germline lookup yields CDR1 SNHLY and CDR2 FYNNEI. CDR3 length: 11 residues. V lost 6 bases, J lost 12 bases, and 14 bases lay in between.

The V call is TRBV11-2, the J call TRBJ1-4; D ambiguous. The CDR3 consists of 12 residues. The germline V and J ends were trimmed by 1 base and 11 bases, with 8 bases remaining between them. The germline gives CDR1 SGHAT, CDR2 FQNNGV. The CDR3 coding sequence is TGTGCCAGCAGCTTAGTAGCCGCGAAACTGTTTTTT. Encoded protein: CASSLVAAKLFF.

The chain employs TRBV7-9 and TRBJ1-2; no definite D call. This CDR3 region has 15 residues. Trimming left V 4 bases short and J 8 bases short, with 20 bases between. From germline, CDR1 is SEHNR and CDR2 FQNEAQ (reference sequence). For the CDR3, the DNA is TGTGCCAGCAGCTCTATGACAAAGAACCCCTACGGCTACACCTTC. Translated: CASSSMTKNPYGYTF.